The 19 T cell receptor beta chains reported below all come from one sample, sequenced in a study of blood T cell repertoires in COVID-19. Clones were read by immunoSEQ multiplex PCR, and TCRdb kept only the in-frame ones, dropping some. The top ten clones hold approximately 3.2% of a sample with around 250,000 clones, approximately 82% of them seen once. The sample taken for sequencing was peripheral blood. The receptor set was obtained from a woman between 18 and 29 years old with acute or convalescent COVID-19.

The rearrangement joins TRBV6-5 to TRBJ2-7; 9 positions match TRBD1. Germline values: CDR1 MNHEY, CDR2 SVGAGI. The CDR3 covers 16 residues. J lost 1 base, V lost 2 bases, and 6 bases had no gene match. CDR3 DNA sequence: TGTGCCAGCAGTTACCGGGGGACAGGGCTTTCCTACGAGCAGTACTTC. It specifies CASSYRGTGLSYEQYF.

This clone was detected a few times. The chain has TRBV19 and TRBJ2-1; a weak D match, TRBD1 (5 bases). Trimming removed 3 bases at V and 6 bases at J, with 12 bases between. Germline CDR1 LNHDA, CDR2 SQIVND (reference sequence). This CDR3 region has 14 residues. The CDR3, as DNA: TGTGCCAGTAGTATCCGGAATAGGGGCAATGAGCAGTTCTTC. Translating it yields CASSIRNRGNEQFF.

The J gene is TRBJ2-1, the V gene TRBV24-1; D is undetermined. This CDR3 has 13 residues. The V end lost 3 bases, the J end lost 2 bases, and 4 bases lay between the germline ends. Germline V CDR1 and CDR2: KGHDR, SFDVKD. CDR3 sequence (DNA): TGTGCCACCAGTGATCCTACCTACAATGAGCAGTTCTTC. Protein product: CATSDPTYNEQFF.

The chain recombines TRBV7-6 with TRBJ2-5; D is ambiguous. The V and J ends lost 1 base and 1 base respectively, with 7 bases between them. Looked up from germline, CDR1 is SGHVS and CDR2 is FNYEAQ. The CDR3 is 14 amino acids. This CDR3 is CASSLVTGQETQYF. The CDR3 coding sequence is TGTGCCAGCAGCTTAGTTACCGGCCAAGAGACCCAGTACTTC.

The CDR3 sequence: CASSSSGVGNQPQHF. The CDR3 bases are TGTGCCAGCAGTTCCTCGGGGGTAGGCAATCAGCCCCAGCATTTT. The chain recombines TRBV27 with TRBJ1-5; TRBD1 is a possible D gene (5 bases). Trimming took 4 bases from V and 2 from J, leaving 12 bases between them. The CDR3 covers 15 residues. Germline assignment: CDR1 MNHEY and CDR2 SMNVEV (reference sequence).

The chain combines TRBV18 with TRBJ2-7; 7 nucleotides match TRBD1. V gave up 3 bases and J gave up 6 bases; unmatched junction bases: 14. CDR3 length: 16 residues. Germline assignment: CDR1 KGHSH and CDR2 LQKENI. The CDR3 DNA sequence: TGTGCCAGCTCACCTCCCGGCGACAGGGAAGTGGGCGAGCAGTACTTC. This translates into CASSPPGDREVGEQYF.

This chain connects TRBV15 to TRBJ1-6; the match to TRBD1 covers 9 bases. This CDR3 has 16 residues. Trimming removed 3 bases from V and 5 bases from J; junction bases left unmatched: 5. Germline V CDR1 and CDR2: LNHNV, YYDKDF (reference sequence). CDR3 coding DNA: TGTGCCACCAGCAGGGGGGACAGGGTTGATAATTCACCCCTCCACTTT. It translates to CATSRGDRVDNSPLHF.

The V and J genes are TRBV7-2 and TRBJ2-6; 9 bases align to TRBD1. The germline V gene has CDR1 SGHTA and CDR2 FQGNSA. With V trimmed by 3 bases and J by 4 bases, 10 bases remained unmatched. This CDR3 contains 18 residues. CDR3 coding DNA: TGTGCCAGCAGCTTGACCATACAGGGGGCGGGAGGGGCCAACGTCCTGACTTTC. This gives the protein CASSLTIQGAGGANVLTF.

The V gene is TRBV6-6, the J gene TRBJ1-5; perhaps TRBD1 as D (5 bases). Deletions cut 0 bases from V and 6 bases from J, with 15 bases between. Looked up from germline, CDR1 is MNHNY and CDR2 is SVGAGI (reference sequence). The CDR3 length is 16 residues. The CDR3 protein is CASSYSSRVGSQPQHF. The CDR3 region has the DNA TGTGCCAGCAGTTACTCGTCCAGGGTAGGATCTCAGCCCCAGCATTTT.

CDR3 coding DNA: TGTGCCAGCAGTGGCCAGGGTAGCGGCACTGAAGCTTTCTTT. Translating it yields CASSGQGSGTEAFF. This rearrangement joins TRBV2 to TRBJ1-1, with D tentatively TRBD1 (5 bases). The CDR3 contains 14 residues. Trimming cost V 4 bases and J 4 bases, with 13 bases left between them. Germline values: CDR1 SNHLY, CDR2 FYNNEI.

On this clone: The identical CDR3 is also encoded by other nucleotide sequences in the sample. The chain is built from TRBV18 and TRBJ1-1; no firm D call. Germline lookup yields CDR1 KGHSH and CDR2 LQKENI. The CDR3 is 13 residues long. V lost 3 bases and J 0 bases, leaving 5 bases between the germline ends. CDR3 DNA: TGTGCCAGCTCACCGAGCATGAACACTGAAGCTTTCTTT. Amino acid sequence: CASSPSMNTEAFF.

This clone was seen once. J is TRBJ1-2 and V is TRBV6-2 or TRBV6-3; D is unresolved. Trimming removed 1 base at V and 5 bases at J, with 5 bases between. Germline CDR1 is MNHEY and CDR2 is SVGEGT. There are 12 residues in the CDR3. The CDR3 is CASSYLEYGYTF. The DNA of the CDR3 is TGTGCCAGCAGTTACTTAGAGTATGGCTACACCTTC.

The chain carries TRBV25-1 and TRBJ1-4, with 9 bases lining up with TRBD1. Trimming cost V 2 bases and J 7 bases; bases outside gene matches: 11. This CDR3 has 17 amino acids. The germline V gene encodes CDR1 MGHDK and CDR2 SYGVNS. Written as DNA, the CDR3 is TGTGCCAGCAGTGAAGGCTGGGACAGGGTAGGCGCTGAAAAACTGTTTTTT. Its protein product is CASSEGWDRVGAEKLFF.

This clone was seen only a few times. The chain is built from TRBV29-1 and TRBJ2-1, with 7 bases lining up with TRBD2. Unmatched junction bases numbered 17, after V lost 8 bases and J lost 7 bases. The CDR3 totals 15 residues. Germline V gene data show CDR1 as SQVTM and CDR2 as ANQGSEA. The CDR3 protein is CSLESRSAGVNEQFF. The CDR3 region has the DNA TGCAGCCTCGAAAGTCGCTCTGCGGGAGTGAATGAGCAGTTCTTC.

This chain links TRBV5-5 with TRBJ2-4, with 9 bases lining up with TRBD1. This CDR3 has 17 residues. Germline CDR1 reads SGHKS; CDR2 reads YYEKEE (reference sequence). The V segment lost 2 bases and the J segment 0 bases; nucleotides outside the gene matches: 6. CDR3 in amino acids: CASSFVGTGLAKNIQYF. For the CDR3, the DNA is TGTGCCAGCAGCTTCGTTGGGACAGGGCTAGCCAAAAACATTCAGTACTTC.

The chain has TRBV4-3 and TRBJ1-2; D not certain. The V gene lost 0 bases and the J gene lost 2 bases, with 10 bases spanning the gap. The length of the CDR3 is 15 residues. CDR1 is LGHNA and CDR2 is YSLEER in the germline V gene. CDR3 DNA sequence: TGCGCCAGCAGCCAAGATATAAACAGAAACTATGGCTACACCTTC. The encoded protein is CASSQDINRNYGYTF.

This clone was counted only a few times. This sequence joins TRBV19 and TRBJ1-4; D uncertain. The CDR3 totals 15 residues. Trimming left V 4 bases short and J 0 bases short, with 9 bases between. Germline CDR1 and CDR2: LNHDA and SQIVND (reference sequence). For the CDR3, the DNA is TGTGCCAGTAGTACGAGTAGTGCAACTAATGAAAAACTGTTTTTT. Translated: CASSTSSATNEKLFF. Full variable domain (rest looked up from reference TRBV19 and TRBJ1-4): DGGITQSPKYLFRKEGQNVTLSCEQNLNHDAMYWYRQDPGQGLRLIYYSQIVNDFQKGDIAEGYSVSREKKESFPLTVTSAQKNPTAFYLCASSTSSATNEKLFFGSGTQLSVL.

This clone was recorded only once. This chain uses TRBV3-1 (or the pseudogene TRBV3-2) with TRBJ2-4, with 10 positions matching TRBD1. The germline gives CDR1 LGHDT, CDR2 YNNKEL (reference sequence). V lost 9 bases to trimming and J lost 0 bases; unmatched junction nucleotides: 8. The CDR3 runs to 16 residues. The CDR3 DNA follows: TGTGCCAGGGTCCGGGACAGGGGACTAGCCAAAAACATTCAGTACTTC. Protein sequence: CARVRDRGLAKNIQYF.

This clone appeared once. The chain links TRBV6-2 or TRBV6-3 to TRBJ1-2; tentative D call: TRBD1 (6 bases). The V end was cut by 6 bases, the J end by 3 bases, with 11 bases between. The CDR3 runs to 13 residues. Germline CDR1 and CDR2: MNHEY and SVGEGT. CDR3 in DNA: TGTGCCAGCAGCCCTCGACAGGACTATGGCTACACCTTC. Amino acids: CASSPRQDYGYTF.